This TCR beta chain was sequenced for a study of blood T cell repertoires in COVID-19. Study-level background: Samples taken during acute and convalescent COVID-19 were collected in the United States, Italy and Spain.

This clone is medium-sized within its sample. The table came from immunoSEQ multiplex PCR; TCRdb's copy has only in-frame clones and leaves some out. The sample has 140,000 to 150,000 clones; approximately 85% are singletons. This receptor was obtained from a woman aged 55 to 70 with COVID-19, enrolled during active disease. Sequenced: peripheral blood.

CDR3 coding DNA: TGTGCCAGCAGCTTAGTTTCAGGGAGGGCTAATGAAAAACTGTTTTTT. Encoded protein: CASSLVSGRANEKLFF. The J gene is TRBJ1-4, the V gene TRBV7-8, with D tentatively TRBD1 (5 bases). Trimming removed 1 base at V and 3 bases at J, with 12 bases between. The CDR3 spans 16 residues. Germline assignment: CDR1 SGHVS and CDR2 FQNEAQ.